The next 27 T cell receptor beta chains were all read from a single sample in a study of cytomegalovirus exposure and HLA in healthy donors. The PCR contained 60 Vbeta and 13 Jbeta primers. Sequencing used immunoSEQ multiplex PCR; TCRdb keeps in-frame clones, though not all of them. Found here are roughly 130,000 clones, 75% to 85% of them singletons; the top ten hold around 3%. Source material: PBMCs. The receptor set was obtained from a male donor in good health and CMV-seronegative.

This rearrangement joins TRBV12-5 to TRBJ2-1, with 10 bases identical to TRBD2. Germline lookup yields CDR1 LGHNT and CDR2 FRNRAP. CDR3 length: 15 amino acids. J lost 9 bases, V lost 5 bases, and 10 bases had no gene match. The CDR3 DNA sequence: TGTGCTAGTGGTACCGGACTAGCGGAACCCACTGAGCAGTTCTTC. It specifies CASGTGLAEPTEQFF.

As DNA, the CDR3 is TGCGCCAGCAGCTTACTCCTAGCGGACGAAGAGACCCAGTACTTC. It translates to CASSLLLADEETQYF. The J gene is TRBJ2-5, the V gene TRBV5-1, with 7 bases matching TRBD2. Germline loops: CDR1 SGHRS, CDR2 YFSETQ. V shed 2 bases and J 3 bases; nucleotides not matched to a gene: 7. The CDR3 is 15 residues long.

The chain joins TRBV10-1 to TRBJ2-2, with 7 bases fitting TRBD1. CDR3 size: 15 residues. With 6 bases clipped from V and 2 bases from J, the junction kept 6 bases outside the gene matches. Germline lookup yields CDR1 WNHNN and CDR2 SYGVQD (reference sequence). The CDR3 nucleotides read TGCGCCAGCAGCGGGCACAGGGGTAACACCGGGGAGCTGTTTTTT. Its protein product is CASSGHRGNTGELFF.

This chain links TRBV4-3 with TRBJ2-7; a possible D gene is TRBD1 (5 bases). CDR3 length: 14 residues. CDR1 is LGHNA, CDR2 YSLEER, per germline. The V and J ends lost 0 bases and 6 bases respectively, with 12 bases between them. The CDR3 loop reads CASSQDGREAEQYF. The CDR3 coding sequence is TGCGCCAGCAGCCAAGACGGCAGGGAAGCCGAGCAGTACTTC.

DNA of the CDR3: TGTGCCAGCAGTGACATGAGCCGTGGAGATACGCAGTATTTT. It codes for CASSDMSRGDTQYF. This chain connects TRBV6-1 to TRBJ2-3; D remains unclear. Germline V lookup: CDR1 MNHNS, CDR2 SASEGT. V gave up 3 bases and J gave up 5 bases, with 12 bases separating them. There are 14 residues in the CDR3.

The chain joins TRBV4-1 to TRBJ2-1, with 7 bases identical to TRBD1. CDR3 length equals 16 residues. J was trimmed by 3 bases and V by 4 bases; bases with no gene match: 9. Germline V gene lookup returns CDR1 MGHRA and CDR2 YSYEKL. The CDR3 reads CASSPLGQEVYNEQFF. The CDR3, as DNA: TGCGCCAGCAGCCCCTTAGGACAGGAAGTCTACAATGAGCAGTTCTTC.

The chain joins TRBV5-4 to TRBJ2-2; 7 bases match TRBD1. The CDR3 runs 15 residues. Per germline, CDR1 SGHNT and CDR2 YYREEE (reference sequence). V was clipped by 2 bases and J by 4 bases; unmatched bases: 5. The CDR3 DNA follows: TGTGCCAGCAGCTTACCACAGGGGAGCACCGGGGAGCTGTTTTTT. Protein: CASSLPQGSTGELFF.

CDR3 bases: TGTGCTAGTGGGGAAGGGGGTACGCAGTATTTT. Protein: CASGEGGTQYF. The rearrangement uses TRBV12-5 and TRBJ2-3; tentatively, D is TRBD1 (6 bases). There are 11 residues in the CDR3. Trimming removed 6 bases from V and 8 bases from J, with 9 bases in between. Germline CDR1 is LGHNT and CDR2 is FRNRAP.

The chain combines TRBV7-9 with TRBJ2-6; possible D gene TRBD1, 5 bases. Per germline, CDR1 SEHNR and CDR2 FQNEAQ (reference sequence). Trimming cost V 3 bases and J 5 bases, with 17 bases left between them. The CDR3 extends over 17 amino acids. The CDR3 reads CASSFTGASGRANVLTF. CDR3 DNA: TGTGCCAGCAGCTTTACAGGCGCCTCAGGAAGGGCCAACGTCCTGACTTTC.

CDR3 coding DNA: TGTGCCAGCAGCCAAGCTTTCCGGGCAGGGCCATATGGCTACACCTTC. Translation gives CASSQAFRAGPYGYTF. This chain joins TRBV4-2 and TRBJ1-2; D is perhaps TRBD1 (5 bases). Germline CDR1 and CDR2: LGHNA and YNFKEQ. This CDR3 is built from 16 residues. Trimming cost V 1 base and J 5 bases, with 17 bases left between them.

V is TRBV27 and J is TRBJ2-3, with TRBD2 matching 13 bases. Looked up from germline, CDR1 is MNHEY and CDR2 is SMNVEV (reference sequence). The CDR3 loop spans 16 amino acids. The V gene end was trimmed by 5 bases and the J gene end by 7 bases; junction bases not matched to a gene: 9. CDR3 sequence (DNA): TGTGCCAGCAGTATCCTACTAGCGGGGGGGCGGTATACGCAGTATTTT. Protein product: CASSILLAGGRYTQYF.

Only one count was recorded for this clone. The V gene is TRBV7-9, the J gene TRBJ2-1; 10 nucleotides agree with TRBD1. The CDR3 covers 15 residues. V lost 5 bases and J lost 7; bases outside the gene matches: 8. Germline-derived CDR1 and CDR2 are SEHNR and FQNEAQ (reference sequence). The CDR3 is CASSPRDRGWNEQFF. For the CDR3, the DNA is TGTGCCAGCAGCCCCCGGGACAGGGGATGGAATGAGCAGTTCTTC.

The chain carries TRBV5-1 and TRBJ1-2; 10 nucleotides line up with TRBD1. From germline, CDR1 is SGHRS and CDR2 YFSETQ. J was trimmed by 5 bases and V by 0 bases; bases with no gene match: 4. The CDR3 contains 15 residues. CDR3 in DNA: TGCGCCAGCAGCTTGGCCGGGACAGGGGTATATGGCTACACCTTC. Protein sequence: CASSLAGTGVYGYTF.

V is TRBV5-6 and J is TRBJ1-2; D perhaps matches TRBD1 (6 bases). CDR1 SGHDT and CDR2 YYEEEE come from the germline V gene. The CDR3 extends over 13 amino acids. Trimming left V 3 bases short and J 3 bases short, with 9 bases between. The CDR3 DNA is TGTGCCAGCAGCTACCAGGGGCACTATGGCTACACCTTC. Translation gives CASSYQGHYGYTF.

The chain recombines TRBV5-4 with TRBJ2-3, with a weak D call TRBD1 (5 bases). CDR1 SGHNT and CDR2 YYREEE come from the germline V gene (reference sequence). V lost 4 bases, J lost 3 bases, and 9 bases lay in between. The CDR3 is made up of 13 amino acids. The CDR3 region is CASSSQGTDTQYF. The CDR3 DNA reads as TGTGCCAGCAGCAGTCAGGGAACAGATACGCAGTATTTT.

The V and J genes are TRBV2 and TRBJ2-7, with a possible D match to TRBD2 (6 bases). Germline V gene sequence: CDR1 SNHLY, CDR2 FYNNEI. V was shortened by 8 bases and J by 5 bases, with 19 bases between the two germline ends. The CDR3 sequence is 14 residues long. The CDR3 protein is CASEPGLPWDEQYF. The CDR3 region has the DNA TGTGCCAGCGAACCGGGACTCCCGTGGGACGAGCAGTACTTC.

The chain employs TRBV7-2 and TRBJ2-1; D call uncertain. The CDR3 totals 11 residues. From germline, CDR1 is SGHTA and CDR2 FQGNSA. V lost 1 base, J lost 10 bases, and 5 bases lay in between. The CDR3 loop is CASSLVSEQFF. The CDR3 DNA sequence: TGTGCCAGCAGCTTAGTCTCCGAGCAGTTCTTC.

The chain carries TRBV30 and TRBJ1-1; no clear D gene. Trimming took 5 bases from V and 4 from J, leaving 17 bases between them. The CDR3 runs to 14 residues. The germline V gene has CDR1 GTSNPN and CDR2 SVGIG (reference sequence). The CDR3 loop is CAWFGRGRLTEAFF. In DNA form, the CDR3 reads TGTGCCTGGTTTGGGAGAGGGCGCCTCACTGAAGCTTTCTTT.

V is TRBV6-1 and J is TRBJ2-7; D perhaps matches TRBD1 (6 bases). CDR3 length: 13 residues. CDR1 MNHNS and CDR2 SASEGT come from the germline V gene. The ends were cut back, 6 bases at V and 4 bases at J, with 13 bases in the middle. The CDR3 region has the DNA TGTGCCAGCAGGAGCCGCGACAGGTACGAGCAGTACTTC. This gives the protein CASRSRDRYEQYF.

This clone was observed once. The chain employs TRBV18 and TRBJ2-7; 9 bases agree with TRBD1. The germline V gene encodes CDR1 KGHSH and CDR2 LQKENI. The CDR3 spans 13 residues. V trimming: 6 bases; J trimming: 8 bases; junction bases outside the gene matches: 8. The CDR3 protein is CASSPGTGRKQYF. The CDR3 coding sequence is TGTGCCAGCTCGCCCGGGACAGGGAGGAAGCAGTACTTC.

The V gene is TRBV5-4, the J gene TRBJ2-7; TRBD1 might be the D (5 bases). Germline V gives CDR1 SGHNT, CDR2 YYREEE (reference sequence). V was pared by 0 bases and J by 1 base, with 8 bases between. This CDR3 has 14 amino acids. CDR3 in amino acids: CASSLEGVSYEQYF. In nucleotides, the CDR3 is TGTGCCAGCAGCTTGGAAGGGGTATCCTACGAGCAGTACTTC.

A few counts support this clone. The rearrangement joins TRBV7-9 to TRBJ1-2, with TRBD1 as a possible D gene (6 bases). The germline gives CDR1 SEHNR, CDR2 FQNEAQ (reference sequence). This CDR3 has 12 residues. Trimming removed 5 bases at V and 3 bases at J, with 7 bases between. The CDR3 loop reads CASSGQYYGYTF. CDR3 DNA sequence: TGTGCCAGCAGCGGACAGTACTATGGCTACACCTTC.

The rearrangement joins TRBV5-4 to TRBJ2-6, with 12 positions matching TRBD2. The CDR3 runs to 17 residues. Germline loops: CDR1 SGHNT, CDR2 YYREEE (reference sequence). With 2 bases clipped from V and 4 bases from J, the junction kept 4 bases outside the gene matches. In DNA, the CDR3 is TGTGCCAGCAGCTTAGGACTAGCGGGGACCGGGGCCAACGTCCTGACTTTC. Its protein is CASSLGLAGTGANVLTF. Drawing the rest from reference TRBV5-4 and TRBJ2-6, the complete variable domain is ETGVTQSPTHLIKTRGQQVTLRCSSQSGHNTVSWYQQALGQGPQFIFQYYREEENGRGNFPPRFSGLQFPNYSSELNVNALELDDSALYLCASSLGLAGTGANVLTFGAGSRLTVL.

V is TRBV19 and J is TRBJ1-1; a weak D match, TRBD1 (6 bases). The V end lost 1 base, the J end lost 6 bases, and 12 bases lay between the germline ends. Germline V gene data show CDR1 as LNHDA and CDR2 as SQIVND (reference sequence). This CDR3 contains 14 residues. The CDR3 sequence: CASSIAGQLSEAFF. Written as DNA, the CDR3 is TGTGCCAGTAGTATAGCTGGACAGTTGTCTGAAGCTTTCTTT.

The genes are TRBV7-6 and TRBJ2-4; 12 nucleotides match TRBD2. V lost 2 bases to trimming and J lost 3 bases; unmatched junction nucleotides: 5. The V gene's germline CDR1 is SGHVS and CDR2 FNYEAQ. The CDR3 runs to 17 residues. CDR3 amino acids: CASSLPRTSGDKNIQYF. DNA of the CDR3: TGTGCCAGCAGCTTACCCAGGACTAGCGGGGACAAAAACATTCAGTACTTC. Variable domain in full (rest from reference TRBV7-6 and TRBJ2-4): GAGVSQSPRYKVTKRGQDVALRCDPISGHVSLYWYRQALGQGPEFLTYFNYEAQQDKSGLPNDRFSAERPEGSISTLTIQRTEQRDSAMYRCASSLPRTSGDKNIQYFGAGTRLSVL.

This clone was observed a few times. V and J are TRBV25-1 and TRBJ1-1, with D maybe TRBD1 (6 bases). V shed 7 bases and J shed 0 bases, with 12 bases lying between them. Germline assignment: CDR1 MGHDK and CDR2 SYGVNS. This CDR3 contains 14 residues. The CDR3: CASTRGHLNTEAFF. CDR3 coding DNA: TGTGCCAGCACCCGGGGACATCTGAACACTGAAGCTTTCTTT.

The chain links TRBV5-1 to TRBJ2-1; 8 bases agree with TRBD2. The CDR3 has 15 amino acids. Losses at the gene ends were 3 bases for V and 9 bases for J; bases not matched to a gene: 11. Germline values: CDR1 SGHRS, CDR2 YFSETQ. Here the CDR3 reads CASSSNSGAGSEQFF. CDR3 nucleotide sequence: TGCGCCAGCAGCTCCAATAGCGGGGCCGGGAGTGAGCAGTTCTTC.